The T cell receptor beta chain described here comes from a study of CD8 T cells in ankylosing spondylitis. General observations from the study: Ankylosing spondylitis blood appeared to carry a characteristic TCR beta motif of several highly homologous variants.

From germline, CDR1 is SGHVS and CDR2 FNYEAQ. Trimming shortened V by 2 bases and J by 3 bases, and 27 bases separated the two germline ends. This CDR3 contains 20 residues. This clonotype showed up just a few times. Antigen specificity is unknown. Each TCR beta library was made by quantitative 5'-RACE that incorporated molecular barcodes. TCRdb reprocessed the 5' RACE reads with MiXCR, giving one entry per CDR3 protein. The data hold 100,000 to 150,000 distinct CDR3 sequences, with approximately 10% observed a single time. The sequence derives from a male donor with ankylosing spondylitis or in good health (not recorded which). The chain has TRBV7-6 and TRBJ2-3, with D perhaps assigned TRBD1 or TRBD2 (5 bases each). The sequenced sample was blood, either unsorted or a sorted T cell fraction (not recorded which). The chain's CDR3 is CASSLWGGATLEAETDTQYF. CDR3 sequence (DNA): TGTGCCAGCAGCTTATGGGGCGGCGCCACCTTAGAAGCGGAGACAGATACGCAGTATTTT. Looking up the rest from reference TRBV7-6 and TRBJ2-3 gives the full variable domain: GAGVSQSPRYKVTKRGQDVALRCDPISGHVSLYWYRQALGQGPEFLTYFNYEAQQDKSGLPNDRFSAERPEGSISTLTIQRTEQRDSAMYRCASSLWGGATLEAETDTQYFGPGTRLTVL.